This record looks at one TCR beta chain sequence and its context. Antigen: not known. Sequence at one end of the junction differs from germline and may be a read error. Other DNA sequences within the sample encode an identical CDR3. The primer mix had 60 Vbeta and 13 Jbeta primers. Sequencing was performed with immunoSEQ multiplex PCR; in TCRdb, only in-frame clones are kept and a portion is missing. The sample shows tens of thousands of clones, over 60% of them seen only once. The source of the sample is a study of cytomegalovirus exposure and HLA in healthy donors. Study outcomes and limitations: Association of under 20,000 TCR beta sequences with HLA alleles was found at 0.05 false discovery rate in a later analysis. Researchers reportedly found TCR beta sequences accurately predicted most subjects' HLA-A and HLA-B alleles.

Germline V gene lookup returns CDR1 MNHEY and CDR2 SMNVEV (reference sequence). This CDR3 spans 13 amino acids. The clonotype was recovered from a man aged 25 to 40 in good health and CMV-seropositive. Sequenced: PBMCs. The V gene is TRBV27, the J gene TRBJ2-7; TRBD2 might be the D (5 bases). In DNA form, the CDR3 reads TGCGCCAGCTGCTGGGCAGACTACGAAGAGCAGTACTTC. Its translation is CASCWADYEEQYF.